A single sample gave rise to the 27 T cell receptor beta chains below, sequenced in a study of T cells after yellow fever vaccination. TCRdb redid the calling of the 5' RACE reads with MiXCR, one entry per CDR3 protein. The sample records about 130,000 distinct CDR3 sequences, over 8% being singletons. The sample here was CD8+ T cells sorted from PBMCs, taken on the day of the yellow fever booster vaccination. These receptors all come from a man aged 18 to 35 who received the YFV17D yellow fever vaccine.

This clonotype was picked up many times. V usage is TRBV4-2 and J usage is TRBJ2-7; D unclear. The V gene lost 0 bases and the J gene lost 4 bases, with 13 bases spanning the gap. Germline-derived CDR1 and CDR2 are LGHNA and YNFKEQ. The CDR3 extends over 15 amino acids. As DNA, the CDR3 is TGTGCCAGCAGCCAAGATGGGAACGGGCCATACGAGCAGTACGTC. Amino acid sequence: CASSQDGNGPYEQYV.

This clonotype was picked up a small number of times. The chain carries TRBV27 and TRBJ1-1, with TRBD1 identical over 10 bases. The V gene's germline CDR1 is MNHEY and CDR2 SMNVEV (reference sequence). The CDR3 extends over 14 amino acids. J was trimmed by 4 bases and V by 5 bases; bases with no gene match: 4. CDR3 in amino acids: CASSLTGGGTEAFF. The CDR3 DNA reads as TGTGCCAGCAGTCTGACAGGGGGCGGCACTGAAGCTTTCTTT.

This clonotype has more than one count but fewer than ten. This sequence joins TRBV13 and TRBJ2-1; D perhaps matches TRBD2 (6 bases). V dropped 5 bases and J dropped 6 bases, with 8 bases sitting between them. The CDR3 spans 12 residues. The germline CDR1 and CDR2 sequences are PRHDT and FYEKMQ (reference sequence). The CDR3 sequence is CASSRDSNEQFF. DNA of the CDR3: TGTGCCAGCAGCCGGGACTCCAATGAGCAGTTCTTC.

This clonotype was seen only a few times. This rearrangement joins TRBV9 to TRBJ1-4; a weak D match, TRBD1 (5 bases). From germline, CDR1 is SGDLS and CDR2 YYNGEE. V was cut by 0 bases and J by 7 bases, with 16 bases left in between. The length of the CDR3 is 16 residues. This CDR3 is CASSVGGRLGLEKLFF. CDR3 coding DNA: TGTGCCAGCAGCGTAGGGGGGAGGCTAGGCCTTGAAAAACTGTTTTTT.

In this sample, this clonotype turned up a few times. This chain joins TRBV7-9 and TRBJ2-2; a possible D gene is TRBD1 (5 bases). V was shortened by 4 bases and J by 5 bases, with 8 bases between the two germline ends. The CDR3 runs 13 residues. Germline CDR1 is SEHNR and CDR2 is FQNEAQ (reference sequence). For the CDR3, the DNA is TGTGCCAGCAGCTCAGGGCCAACCGGGGAGCTGTTTTTT. This codes for CASSSGPTGELFF.

There are a few counts of this clonotype. The chain couples TRBV27 to TRBJ2-7; TRBD2 matches 7 bases. This CDR3 contains 15 residues. V lost 4 bases and J lost 1; bases outside the gene matches: 7. Germline CDR1 and CDR2: MNHEY and SMNVEV (reference sequence). The CDR3 DNA sequence: TGTGCCAGCAGTTATGCGGGGGTGGGTTCCTACGAGCAGTACTTC. Protein sequence: CASSYAGVGSYEQYF.

J is TRBJ2-5 and V is TRBV7-9; D gene uncertain. Looked up from germline, CDR1 is SEHNR and CDR2 is FQNEAQ (reference sequence). This CDR3 is 12 amino acids long. V lost 5 bases to trimming and J lost 3 bases, with 7 bases between them. The CDR3 is CASSATEETQYF. The CDR3 region has the DNA TGTGCCAGCAGCGCCACTGAAGAGACCCAGTACTTC.

This chain links TRBV6-2 or TRBV6-3 with TRBJ2-7; TRBD2 agrees at 13 bases. CDR3 length equals 14 residues. V was clipped by 8 bases and J by 2 bases; unmatched bases: 3. Germline V gene lookup returns CDR1 MNHEY and CDR2 SVGEGT. This chain's CDR3 is CASRGLAGTYEQYV. In DNA, the CDR3 is TGTGCCAGCCGGGGACTAGCGGGGACCTACGAGCAGTACGTC.

The chain has TRBV10-3 and TRBJ2-1; D is unclear. The germline V gene encodes CDR1 ENHRY and CDR2 SYGVKD. The CDR3 length is 13 residues. V lost 0 bases and J lost 8, with 8 bases in between. The CDR3 DNA sequence: TGTGCCATCAGTGAGTCATCTTCCTATGAGCAGTTCTTC. This encodes CAISESSSYEQFF.

The rearrangement joins TRBV4-3 to TRBJ2-5; 9 bases are a match to TRBD2. The V gene end was trimmed by 2 bases and the J gene end by 1 base; junction bases not matched to a gene: 2. The CDR3 sequence is 15 residues long. Per the germline V gene, CDR1 is LGHNA and CDR2 is YSLEER. The DNA for the CDR3 is TGCGCCAGCAGCCAATCTAGCGGGGTCCAAGAGACCCAGTACTTC. It yields the protein CASSQSSGVQETQYF.

This chain links TRBV4-1 with TRBJ1-5; D is uncertain. Germline V gene sequence: CDR1 MGHRA, CDR2 YSYEKL. The V and J ends lost 1 base and 4 bases respectively, with 8 bases between them. The CDR3 extends over 14 amino acids. The CDR3 reads CASSQAQVNQPQHF. The CDR3 nucleotides read TGCGCCAGCAGCCAAGCCCAGGTAAATCAGCCCCAGCATTTT.

The rearrangement links TRBV4-3 to TRBJ1-4; unclear D gene. CDR3 size: 17 residues. Germline V lookup: CDR1 LGHNA, CDR2 YSLEER. Trimming removed 4 bases from V and 8 bases from J, with 23 bases in between. The chain's CDR3 is CASSLQLGRNLREKLFF. The CDR3 nucleotides read TGCGCCAGCAGCCTCCAATTAGGAAGAAACCTACGGGAAAAACTGTTTTTT.

The table lists this clonotype with many counts. The V gene is TRBV7-9, the J gene TRBJ2-7; 9 bases match TRBD1. Looked up from germline, CDR1 is SEHNR and CDR2 is FQNEAQ (reference sequence). Unmatched junction bases numbered 4, after V lost 5 bases and J lost 2 bases. This CDR3 is 14 amino acids long. CDR3 DNA: TGTGCCAGCAGCCCCGGGACAGGGACCTACGAGCAGTACTTC. It yields the protein CASSPGTGTYEQYF.

This clonotype was observed at least ten times. The rearrangement uses TRBV12-3 or TRBV12-4 and TRBJ2-3; D ambiguous. V lost 3 bases and J 2 bases, leaving 6 bases between the germline ends. This CDR3 region has 13 residues. CDR3 sequence reads: CASSFGNTDTQYF. The CDR3 DNA sequence: TGTGCCAGCAGTTTCGGCAACACAGATACGCAGTATTTT.

This clonotype turned up a few times. V is TRBV7-9 and J is TRBJ2-1; 9 bases align to TRBD1. The ends lost 5 bases at V and 6 bases at J; junction bases unmatched: 8. This CDR3 is built from 15 residues. Germline lookup yields CDR1 SEHNR and CDR2 FQNEAQ (reference sequence). CDR3 nucleotides: TGTGCCAGCAGCAACCGGGACAGGGCGGTCAATGAGCAGTTCTTC. Translated: CASSNRDRAVNEQFF.

This clonotype was observed many times. The genes are TRBV28 and TRBJ2-1, with TRBD1 identical over 10 bases. The germline V gene has CDR1 MDHEN and CDR2 SYDVKM. The V and J ends lost 5 bases and 2 bases, in that order; junction bases with no gene match: 12. The CDR3 runs to 18 residues. Here the CDR3 DNA reads TGTGCCAGCAGTGACTTACTCCGGGACAGGGGCACCTACAATGAGCAGTTCTTC. It specifies CASSDLLRDRGTYNEQFF. The full variable domain, with the rest looked up from reference TRBV28 and TRBJ2-1, is DVKVTQSSRYLVKRTGEKVFLECVQDMDHENMFWYRQDPGLGLRLIYFSYDVKMKEKGDIPEGYSVSREKKERFSLILESASTNQTSMYLCASSDLLRDRGTYNEQFFGPGTRLTVL.

The rearrangement uses TRBV20-1 and TRBJ2-7, with D tentatively TRBD1 (5 bases). This CDR3 region has 14 residues. The ends were cut back, 3 bases at V and 5 bases at J, with 17 bases in the middle. CDR1 and CDR2 (germline): DFQATT, SNEGSKA (reference sequence). CDR3 nucleotide sequence: TGCAGTGCTAGCCGACAGTACGGTAGGGACGAGCAGTACTTC. Its protein is CSASRQYGRDEQYF.

The chain couples TRBV12-3 or TRBV12-4 to TRBJ2-1; no definite D call. V lost 5 bases and J 5 bases, leaving 4 bases between the germline ends. CDR3 length: 11 residues. This CDR3 is CASSTNNEQFF. Here the CDR3 DNA reads TGTGCCAGCAGTACTAACAATGAGCAGTTCTTC.

J is TRBJ2-7 and V is TRBV20-1; D uncertain. Trimming left V 2 bases short and J 4 bases short, with 6 bases between. From germline, CDR1 is DFQATT and CDR2 SNEGSKA (reference sequence). This CDR3 contains 11 residues. CDR3 amino acids: CSARLGYEQYV. CDR3 bases: TGCAGTGCTAGACTTGGGTACGAGCAGTACGTC.

The chain has TRBV7-9 and TRBJ2-7, with 9 bases lining up with TRBD1. Germline CDR1 SEHNR, CDR2 FQNEAQ (reference sequence). This CDR3 has 16 amino acids. V shed 2 bases, J shed 1 base, and the junction held 6 bases outside the gene matches. CDR3 in DNA: TGTGCCAGCAGCTTACCCCCGGGACAGGGTTCCTACGAGCAGTACTTC. Encoded protein: CASSLPPGQGSYEQYF. Filled out from reference TRBV7-9 and TRBJ2-7, the complete variable domain reads DTGVSQNPRHKITKRGQNVTFRCDPISEHNRLYWYRQTLGQGPEFLTYFQNEAQLEKSRLLSDRFSAERPKGSFSTLEIQRTEQGDSAMYLCASSLPPGQGSYEQYFGPGTRLTVT.

The sample holds a few counts of this clonotype. V and J are TRBV12-3 or TRBV12-4 and TRBJ1-2, with D perhaps TRBD1 (6 bases). The CDR3 runs 15 residues. Trimming stripped 1 base from V and 4 bases from J, with 13 bases between. In nucleotides, the CDR3 is TGTGCCAGCAGTTTAGGTCAGGGGCTGGTCTATGGCTACACCTTC. Its protein is CASSLGQGLVYGYTF.

This clonotype was counted a few times. The chain is built from TRBV5-6 and TRBJ2-7; 8 bases fit TRBD1. There are 17 residues in the CDR3. CDR1 and CDR2 (germline): SGHDT, YYEEEE. V dropped 0 bases and J dropped 5; count of bases not matched to a gene: 13. CDR3 coding DNA: TGTGCCAGCAGCTTGGCTAGCAGTGAGGACAGGGTCCACGAGCAGTACTTC. As protein: CASSLASSEDRVHEQYF.

V gene TRBV4-1 combines with J gene TRBJ2-4; D remains ambiguous. There are 14 residues in the CDR3. CDR1 is MGHRA, CDR2 YSYEKL, per germline. V was cut by 2 bases and J by 5 bases, with 10 bases left in between. CDR3 in DNA: TGCGCCAGCAGCCAAATAGTACAGCAAAACATTCAGTACTTC. It codes for CASSQIVQQNIQYF.

This sequence joins TRBV5-1 and TRBJ1-1, with a weak D call TRBD1 (5 bases). V lost 2 bases and J 3 bases, leaving 14 bases between the germline ends. This CDR3 is built from 15 residues. Germline assignment: CDR1 SGHRS and CDR2 YFSETQ. In DNA form, the CDR3 reads TGCGCCAGCAGCTTTAGCGACATAGGGGACACTGAAGCTTTCTTT. Translating gives CASSFSDIGDTEAFF. Complete variable domain (other parts from reference TRBV5-1 and TRBJ1-1): KAGVTQTPRYLIKTRGQQVTLSCSPISGHRSVSWYQQTPGQGLQFLFEYFSETQRNKGNFPGRFSGRQFSNSRSEMNVSTLELGDSALYLCASSFSDIGDTEAFFGQGTRLTVV.

This clonotype was found a few times. This sequence joins TRBV4-1 and TRBJ2-5, with 11 bases matching TRBD2. The CDR3 covers 16 residues. Germline V lookup: CDR1 MGHRA, CDR2 YSYEKL. With 4 bases clipped from V and 5 bases from J, the junction kept 9 bases outside the gene matches. CDR3 in amino acids: CASSRPTSGAFETQYF. The CDR3 coding sequence is TGCGCCAGCAGCCGCCCGACTAGCGGGGCGTTTGAGACCCAGTACTTC.

This clonotype has a count of ten or more. J is TRBJ2-7 and V is TRBV4-3; 10 bases fit TRBD1. This CDR3 has 15 amino acids. Germline-derived CDR1 and CDR2 are LGHNA and YSLEER. The J segment lost 3 bases and the V segment lost 0 bases, leaving 2 bases of the junction unmatched. CDR3 bases: TGCGCCAGCAGCCAAGATGGGACAGGGGTCTACGAGCAGTACTTC. Translation gives CASSQDGTGVYEQYF.

There are a few counts of this clonotype. V gene TRBV7-9 combines with J gene TRBJ1-1; 10 positions agree with TRBD1. Germline V CDR1 and CDR2: SEHNR, FQNEAQ (reference sequence). This CDR3 is 15 amino acids long. The ends lost 2 bases at V and 5 bases at J; junction bases unmatched: 5. The DNA of the CDR3 is TGTGCCAGCAGCTTATGGACAGGGGGATTTACTGAAGCTTTCTTT. Its protein is CASSLWTGGFTEAFF. Looking up the rest from reference TRBV7-9 and TRBJ1-1 gives the full variable domain: DTGVSQNPRHKITKRGQNVTFRCDPISEHNRLYWYRQTLGQGPEFLTYFQNEAQLEKSRLLSDRFSAERPKGSFSTLEIQRTEQGDSAMYLCASSLWTGGFTEAFFGQGTRLTVV.